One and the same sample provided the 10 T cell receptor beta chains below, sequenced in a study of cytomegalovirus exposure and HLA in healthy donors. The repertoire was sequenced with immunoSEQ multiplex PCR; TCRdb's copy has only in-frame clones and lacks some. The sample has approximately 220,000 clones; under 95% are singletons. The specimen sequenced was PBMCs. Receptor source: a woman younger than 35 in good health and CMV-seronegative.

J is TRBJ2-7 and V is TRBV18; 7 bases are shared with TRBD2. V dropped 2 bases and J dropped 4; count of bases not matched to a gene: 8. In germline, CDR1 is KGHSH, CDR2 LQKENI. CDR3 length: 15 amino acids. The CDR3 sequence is CASSPWTSHEYEQYF. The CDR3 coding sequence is TGTGCCAGCTCACCATGGACTAGTCATGAGTACGAGCAGTACTTC. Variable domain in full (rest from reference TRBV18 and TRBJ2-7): NAGVMQNPRHLVRRRGQEARLRCSPMKGHSHVYWYRQLPEEGLKFMVYLQKENIIDESGMPKERFSAEFPKEGPSILRIQQVVRGDSAAYFCASSPWTSHEYEQYFGPGTRLTVT.

This chain's CDR3 is CSVGGATYRGRLDTEAFF. The CDR3 DNA reads TGCAGCGTGGGGGGTGCGACGTACAGGGGAAGATTGGACACTGAAGCTTTCTTT. This sequence joins TRBV29-1 and TRBJ1-1, with 7 bases identical to TRBD1. CDR3 length equals 18 residues. Germline loops: CDR1 SQVTM, CDR2 ANQGSEA. After removal of 6 bases from V and 3 bases from J, the junction contained 22 bases not matched to a gene.

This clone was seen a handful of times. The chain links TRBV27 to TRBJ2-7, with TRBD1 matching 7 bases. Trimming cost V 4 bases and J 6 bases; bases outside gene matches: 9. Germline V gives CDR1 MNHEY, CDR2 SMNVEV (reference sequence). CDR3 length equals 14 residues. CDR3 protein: CASSSTRQGGEQYF. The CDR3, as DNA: TGTGCCAGCAGTTCAACCCGACAGGGTGGCGAGCAGTACTTC.

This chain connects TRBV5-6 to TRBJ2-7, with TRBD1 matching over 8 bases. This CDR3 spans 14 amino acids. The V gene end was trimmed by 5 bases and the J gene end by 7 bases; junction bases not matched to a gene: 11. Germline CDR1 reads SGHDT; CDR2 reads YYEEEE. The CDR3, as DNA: TGTGCCAGCAGTCTGTCCAGGGGGCTTAGTGAGCAGTACTTC. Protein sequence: CASSLSRGLSEQYF.

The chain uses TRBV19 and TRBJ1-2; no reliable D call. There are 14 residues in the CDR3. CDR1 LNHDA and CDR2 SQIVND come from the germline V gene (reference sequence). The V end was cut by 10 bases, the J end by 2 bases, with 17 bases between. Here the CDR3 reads CATSSGDRNYGYTF. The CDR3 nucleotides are TGTGCCACCTCCTCCGGGGATCGGAACTATGGCTACACCTTC.

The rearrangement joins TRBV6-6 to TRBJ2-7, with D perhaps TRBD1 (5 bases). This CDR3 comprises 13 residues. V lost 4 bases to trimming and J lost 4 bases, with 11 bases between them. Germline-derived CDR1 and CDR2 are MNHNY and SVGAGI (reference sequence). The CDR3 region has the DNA TGTGCCAGCAGTTTCGACAGAAAATACGAGCAGTACTTC. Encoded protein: CASSFDRKYEQYF.

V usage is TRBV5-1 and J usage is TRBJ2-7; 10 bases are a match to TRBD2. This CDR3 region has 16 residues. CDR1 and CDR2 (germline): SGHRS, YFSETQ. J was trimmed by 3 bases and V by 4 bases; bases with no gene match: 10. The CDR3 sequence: CASSILLAGEGYEQYF. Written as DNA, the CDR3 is TGCGCCAGCAGCATACTTCTAGCGGGAGAAGGCTACGAGCAGTACTTC. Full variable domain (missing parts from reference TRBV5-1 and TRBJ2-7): KAGVTQTPRYLIKTRGQQVTLSCSPISGHRSVSWYQQTPGQGLQFLFEYFSETQRNKGNFPGRFSGRQFSNSRSEMNVSTLELGDSALYLCASSILLAGEGYEQYFGPGTRLTVT.

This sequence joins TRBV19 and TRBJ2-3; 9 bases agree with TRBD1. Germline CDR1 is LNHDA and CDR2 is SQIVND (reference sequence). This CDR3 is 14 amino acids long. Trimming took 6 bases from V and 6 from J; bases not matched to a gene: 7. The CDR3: CASRNRGRGDTQYF. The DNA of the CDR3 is TGTGCCAGTAGGAACAGGGGGCGAGGGGATACGCAGTATTTT. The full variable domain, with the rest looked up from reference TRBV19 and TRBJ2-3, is DGGITQSPKYLFRKEGQNVTLSCEQNLNHDAMYWYRQDPGQGLRLIYYSQIVNDFQKGDIAEGYSVSREKKESFPLTVTSAQKNPTAFYLCASRNRGRGDTQYFGPGTRLTVL.

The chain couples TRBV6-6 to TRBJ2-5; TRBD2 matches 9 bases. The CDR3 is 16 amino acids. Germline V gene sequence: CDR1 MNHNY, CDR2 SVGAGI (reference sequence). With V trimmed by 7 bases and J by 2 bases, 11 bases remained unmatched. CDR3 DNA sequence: TGTGCCAGCATGGGCCCAGCGGGAGGAGGACAAGAGACCCAGTACTTC. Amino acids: CASMGPAGGGQETQYF.

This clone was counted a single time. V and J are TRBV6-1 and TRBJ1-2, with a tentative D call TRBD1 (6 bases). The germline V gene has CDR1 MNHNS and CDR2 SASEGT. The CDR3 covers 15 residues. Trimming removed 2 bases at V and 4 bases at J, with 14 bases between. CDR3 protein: CASSEYRDNAYGYTF. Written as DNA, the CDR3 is TGTGCCAGCAGTGAATACAGGGACAACGCCTATGGCTACACCTTC.